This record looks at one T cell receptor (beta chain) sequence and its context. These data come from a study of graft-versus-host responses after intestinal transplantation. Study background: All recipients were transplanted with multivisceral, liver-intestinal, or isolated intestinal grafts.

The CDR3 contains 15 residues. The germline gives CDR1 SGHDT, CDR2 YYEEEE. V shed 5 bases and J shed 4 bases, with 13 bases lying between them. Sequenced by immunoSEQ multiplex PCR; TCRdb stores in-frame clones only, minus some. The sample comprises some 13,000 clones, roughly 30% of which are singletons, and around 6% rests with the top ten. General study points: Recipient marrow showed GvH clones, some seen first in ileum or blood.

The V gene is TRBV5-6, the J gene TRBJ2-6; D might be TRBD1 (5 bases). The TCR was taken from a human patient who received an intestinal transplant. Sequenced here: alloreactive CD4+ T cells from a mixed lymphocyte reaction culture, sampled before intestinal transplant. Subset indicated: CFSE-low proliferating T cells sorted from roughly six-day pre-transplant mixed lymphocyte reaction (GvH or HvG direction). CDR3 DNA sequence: TGTGCCAGCAGTTACAGGCGTACCGGGGCCAACGTCCTGACTTTC. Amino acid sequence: CASSYRRTGANVLTF.